This TCR beta chain appears in the sequencing data of a study of response to subunit inactivated influenza vaccine. Whole-study findings and limits: After each seasonal influenza vaccination, few new T cells are recruited, the authors suggested.

TCRdb independently ran MiXCR on the RT-PCR reads; one entry per CDR3 protein. The repertoire consists of around 750,000 distinct CDR3 sequences, with roughly 20% occurring once and the leading ten covering roughly a tenth. This clonotype was observed many times. Its antigen is unidentified. Sequencing used PBMCs from blood, obtained 5 days after vaccination. This TCR derives from a man aged 45 to 65 who received an inactivated influenza vaccine.

The DNA of the CDR3 is TGTGCCAGCTATAGCGGGGCCCCCCAAGAGACCCAGTACTTC. Protein product: CASYSGAPQETQYF. The chain has TRBV6-1 and TRBJ2-5; 8 bases fit TRBD2. The V and J ends lost 8 bases and 1 base, in that order; junction bases with no gene match: 6. The length of the CDR3 is 14 residues. CDR1 MNHNS and CDR2 SASEGT come from the germline V gene.